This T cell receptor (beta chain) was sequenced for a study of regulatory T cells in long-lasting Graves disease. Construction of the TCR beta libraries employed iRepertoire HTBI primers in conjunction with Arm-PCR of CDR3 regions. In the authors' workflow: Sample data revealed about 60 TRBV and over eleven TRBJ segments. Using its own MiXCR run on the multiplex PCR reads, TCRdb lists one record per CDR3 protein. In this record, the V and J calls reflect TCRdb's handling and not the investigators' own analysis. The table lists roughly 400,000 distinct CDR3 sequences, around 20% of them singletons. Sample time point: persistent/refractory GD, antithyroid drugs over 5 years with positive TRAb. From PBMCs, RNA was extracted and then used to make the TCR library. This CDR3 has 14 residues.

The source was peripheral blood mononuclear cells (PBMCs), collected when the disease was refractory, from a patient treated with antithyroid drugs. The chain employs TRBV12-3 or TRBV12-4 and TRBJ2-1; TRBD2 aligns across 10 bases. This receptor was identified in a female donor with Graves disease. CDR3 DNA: TGTGCAGTCCGGCAAGCGGGAGGGGGCTATGAGCAGTTCTTC. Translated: CAVRQAGGGYEQFF.